This entry lists 24 T cell receptor beta chains sequenced from one sample in a study of T cell responses to AZD1222 COVID-19 vaccine. The protocol was immunoSEQ multiplex PCR, while the TCRdb copy is restricted to in-frame clones and leaves out a portion. Here the sample spans approximately 100,000 clones, around 87% being singletons. Sequencing was performed on peripheral blood, taken 28 days after the second AZD1222 dose. Every receptor here comes from an adult who received the AZD1222 COVID-19 vaccine.

The chain links TRBV27 to TRBJ2-1; D is possibly TRBD1 (7 bases). CDR1 MNHEY and CDR2 SMNVEV come from the germline V gene (reference sequence). Trimming removed 3 bases at V and 3 bases at J, with 18 bases between. CDR3 length: 17 amino acids. CDR3 sequence reads: CASSFTRDREDYNEQFF. CDR3 nucleotide sequence: TGTGCCAGCAGTTTCACCCGAGACAGGGAGGACTACAATGAGCAGTTCTTC.

The chain links TRBV29-1 to TRBJ2-3, with no clear D. Germline CDR1 and CDR2: SQVTM and ANQGSEA. The CDR3 extends over 12 amino acids. With 3 bases removed from V and 2 bases from J, the gap between germline ends came to 6 bases. The CDR3 reads CSVDRYTDTQYF. The CDR3 DNA is TGCAGCGTTGACAGATACACAGATACGCAGTATTTT.

The chain has TRBV7-8 and TRBJ1-2; 8 bases map to TRBD1. The CDR3 totals 14 residues. The germline V gene encodes CDR1 SGHVS and CDR2 FQNEAQ. Germline trimming cut 10 bases from V and 8 bases from J; bases unmatched to any gene: 15. This chain's CDR3 is CATDRGWSEGGYTF. Written as DNA, the CDR3 is TGTGCCACCGACAGGGGATGGAGCGAGGGCGGCTACACCTTC. Full variable domain (outside the CDR3, taken from reference TRBV7-8 and TRBJ1-2): GAGVSQSPRYKVAKRGQDVALRCDPISGHVSLFWYQQALGQGPEFLTYFQNEAQLDKSGLPSDRFFAERPEGSVSTLKIQRTQQEDSAVYLCATDRGWSEGGYTFGSGTRLTVV.

V usage is TRBV30 and J usage is TRBJ1-5; 9 bases agree with TRBD1. The CDR3 runs to 16 residues. Germline CDR1 and CDR2: GTSNPN and SVGIG (reference sequence). Trimming at V came to 0 bases and at J to 0 bases, leaving 3 bases not matched to a gene. This chain's CDR3 is CAWSVNRGLSNQPQHF. CDR3 sequence (DNA): TGTGCCTGGAGTGTAAACAGGGGGCTTAGCAATCAGCCCCAGCATTTT.

This clone was seen more than once but under ten times. The CDR3 DNA reads as TGCGCCAGCAGCTTAGGGGACAGGGATACCGGTGAGCAGTTCTTC. Encoded protein: CASSLGDRDTGEQFF. The chain combines TRBV5-1 with TRBJ2-1; 9 nucleotides line up with TRBD1. The germline V gene encodes CDR1 SGHRS and CDR2 YFSETQ. Trimming took 2 bases from V and 9 from J; bases not matched to a gene: 9. This CDR3 is 15 amino acids long.

The count of this clone is one. The chain couples TRBV4-2 to TRBJ1-1, with no clear D. Germline CDR1 is LGHNA and CDR2 is YNFKEQ. Deletions cut 0 bases from V and 11 bases from J, with 16 bases between. The CDR3 is 14 amino acids. CDR3 nucleotide sequence: TGTGCCAGCAGCCAAGATTTGTTAGGAATGGGGGCTTTCTTT. It specifies CASSQDLLGMGAFF.

The V call is TRBV10-1, the J call TRBJ2-7; 9 bases map to TRBD1. This CDR3 comprises 12 residues. J gave up 3 bases and V 8 bases, and 2 bases lay outside the gene matches. Looked up from germline, CDR1 is WNHNN and CDR2 is SYGVQD (reference sequence). DNA for the CDR3: TGCGCCAGCCAGGGACAGGGCTACGAGCAGTACTTC. This encodes CASQGQGYEQYF.

V is TRBV2 and J is TRBJ1-2; D uncertain. CDR3 size: 14 residues. The germline V gene encodes CDR1 SNHLY and CDR2 FYNNEI. V was pared by 2 bases and J by 3 bases, with 10 bases between. The CDR3 protein is CASSEYSTDYGYTF. The DNA for the CDR3 is TGTGCCAGCAGTGAATATTCGACCGACTATGGCTACACCTTC.

The chain employs TRBV12-3 or TRBV12-4 and TRBJ1-6; D may be TRBD1 (5 bases). V was shortened by 5 bases and J by 9 bases, with 11 bases between the two germline ends. CDR3 size: 13 residues. The DNA of the CDR3 is TGTGCCAGCAGTCCCAGGGTCGGTTCACCCCTCCACTTT. It yields the protein CASSPRVGSPLHF.

The chain is built from TRBV27 and TRBJ1-2; weak D call: TRBD1 (6 bases). V lost 4 bases and J lost 4, with 22 bases in between. CDR3 length equals 17 residues. Germline V lookup: CDR1 MNHEY, CDR2 SMNVEV (reference sequence). The CDR3, as DNA: TGTGCCAGCAGTTCCACCGAGCTTACAGGGAGCTCCTATGGCTACACCTTC. Translating gives CASSSTELTGSSYGYTF.

This clone appeared once. V usage is TRBV7-2 and J usage is TRBJ1-1, with D hard to call. Germline assignment: CDR1 SGHTA and CDR2 FQGNSA. Trimming left V 5 bases short and J 0 bases short, with 10 bases between. The CDR3 consists of 14 residues. CDR3 nucleotide sequence: TGTGCCAGCAGCCTTGACGGATTGAACACTGAAGCTTTCTTT. Amino acids: CASSLDGLNTEAFF.

V is TRBV5-1 and J is TRBJ1-2; a possible D gene is TRBD1 (5 bases). Germline V CDR1 and CDR2: SGHRS, YFSETQ. The V and J ends lost 0 bases and 3 bases respectively, with 18 bases between them. The CDR3 spans 17 residues. The CDR3 spells CASSLDVGGRGDYGYTF. CDR3 sequence (DNA): TGCGCCAGCAGCTTGGACGTTGGCGGGCGAGGGGACTATGGCTACACCTTC.

The rearrangement uses TRBV5-1 and TRBJ1-5, with D possibly matching TRBD1 (6 bases). Germline V gene data show CDR1 as SGHRS and CDR2 as YFSETQ. The CDR3 has 18 residues. V was shortened by 2 bases and J by 0 bases, with 18 bases between the two germline ends. The CDR3 DNA is TGCGCCAGCAGCTTCCGTAATCCGGGACATCATAGCAATCAGCCCCAGCATTTT. It yields the protein CASSFRNPGHHSNQPQHF.

This sequence joins TRBV7-9 and TRBJ2-1; 9 nucleotides line up with TRBD1. The CDR3 length is 13 residues. The ends lost 5 bases at V and 9 bases at J; junction bases unmatched: 5. Germline V CDR1 and CDR2: SEHNR, FQNEAQ (reference sequence). DNA of the CDR3: TGTGCCAGCAGCCCCACAGGGGGCGGTGAGCAGTTCTTC. Its protein is CASSPTGGGEQFF.

The rearrangement joins TRBV15 to TRBJ1-5; TRBD1 aligns across 7 bases. This CDR3 is built from 17 residues. After removal of 6 bases from V and 4 bases from J, the junction contained 15 bases not matched to a gene. Germline V CDR1 and CDR2: LNHNV, YYDKDF (reference sequence). The CDR3 reads CATRHGQALPGNQPQHF. For the CDR3, the DNA is TGTGCCACCAGACATGGACAGGCCCTTCCCGGGAATCAGCCCCAGCATTTT. The whole variable domain, filled in from reference TRBV15 and TRBJ1-5, reads DAMVIQNPRYQVTQFGKPVTLSCSQTLNHNVMYWYQQKSSQAPKLLFHYYDKDFNNEADTPDNFQSRRPNTSFCFLDIRSPGLGDTAMYLCATRHGQALPGNQPQHFGDGTRLSIL.

This clone was recorded once. The chain has TRBV19 and TRBJ2-3, with TRBD1 identical over 8 bases. V lost 6 bases and J lost 0; bases outside the gene matches: 5. Germline V gene sequence: CDR1 LNHDA, CDR2 SQIVND (reference sequence). This CDR3 has 15 residues. In DNA, the CDR3 is TGTGCCAGTAGGCCGGGGACAGGCAGCACAGATACGCAGTATTTT. This gives the protein CASRPGTGSTDTQYF.

The chain joins TRBV4-2 to TRBJ2-7, with 7 bases identical to TRBD1. Germline trimming cut 0 bases from V and 4 bases from J; bases unmatched to any gene: 6. The CDR3 is 15 amino acids. Germline V CDR1 and CDR2: LGHNA, YNFKEQ. CDR3 protein: CASSQEKGQIYEQYF. The CDR3 DNA reads TGTGCCAGCAGCCAAGAGAAGGGACAGATTTACGAGCAGTACTTC.

CDR3 amino acids: CASSGRAAYEQYF. The CDR3 DNA is TGTGCCAGCAGCGGCCGGGCGGCCTACGAGCAGTACTTC. V and J are TRBV7-9 and TRBJ2-7; D remains ambiguous. The germline V gene has CDR1 SEHNR and CDR2 FQNEAQ (reference sequence). V lost 5 bases to trimming and J lost 2 bases, with 10 bases between them. The CDR3 is made up of 13 amino acids.

The chain uses TRBV4-3 and TRBJ2-2; 13 positions match TRBD2. V shed 4 bases, J shed 5 bases, and the junction held 4 bases outside the gene matches. The CDR3 loop spans 16 amino acids. The germline CDR1 and CDR2 sequences are LGHNA and YSLEER. CDR3 residues: CASSPGTSGTTGELFF. CDR3 bases: TGCGCCAGCAGCCCGGGGACTAGCGGGACGACCGGGGAGCTGTTTTTT.

The chain employs TRBV7-2 and TRBJ2-5; 11 positions agree with TRBD1. This CDR3 contains 15 residues. V trimming: 2 bases; J trimming: 4 bases; junction bases outside the gene matches: 3. CDR1 SGHTA and CDR2 FQGNSA come from the germline V gene. The CDR3 nucleotides are TGTGCCAGCAGCTTAACGGGACAGGGGGGAGAGACCCAGTACTTC. Residues: CASSLTGQGGETQYF.

The chain is built from TRBV12-3 or TRBV12-4 and TRBJ1-1; D gene uncertain. V lost 8 bases and J 5 bases, leaving 12 bases between the germline ends. The CDR3 spans 12 residues. The CDR3 nucleotides read TGTGCCAGCTGGGTTCGTGGAACTGAAGCTTTCTTT. It specifies CASWVRGTEAFF.

This clone was seen only once. V and J are TRBV5-1 and TRBJ1-1; 7 bases are shared with TRBD1. V shed 7 bases, J shed 1 base, and the junction held 7 bases outside the gene matches. CDR1 SGHRS and CDR2 YFSETQ come from the germline V gene. This CDR3 is 14 amino acids long. In DNA, the CDR3 is TGCGCCAGCGGGAAAGGGACAGCGAACACTGAAGCTTTCTTT. Translating it yields CASGKGTANTEAFF.

This chain links TRBV24-1 with TRBJ1-1; D is perhaps TRBD1 (6 bases). This CDR3 region has 15 residues. CDR1 is KGHDR and CDR2 is SFDVKD in the germline V gene. V was cut by 0 bases and J by 1 base, with 8 bases left in between. The CDR3 nucleotides are TGTGCCACCAGTGATTTGGCCAGGGGGAACACTGAAGCTTTCTTT. Protein product: CATSDLARGNTEAFF.

This sequence joins TRBV27 and TRBJ2-3, with D perhaps TRBD2 (6 bases). Trimming took off 5 bases at V and 0 bases at J, with 15 bases between the two ends. The CDR3 spans 16 residues. Germline-derived CDR1 and CDR2 are MNHEY and SMNVEV (reference sequence). CDR3 residues: CASSPRGLQSTDTQYF. CDR3 bases: TGTGCCAGCAGTCCCCGGGGACTGCAGAGCACAGATACGCAGTATTTT.